What follows is one T cell receptor (beta chain) and its context. Authors' methods: Amplifying reference gene primers gave estimates of nucleated cell counts. The repertoire was sequenced with immunoSEQ multiplex PCR; TCRdb's copy has only in-frame clones and lacks some. V, J and clone size derive from that table, while D and trimming were established from the DNA sequence. Found here are over 150,000 clones, roughly 84% of them singletons; the top ten hold roughly 2.9%. The data originate from a study of blood T cell repertoires in COVID-19. Study background: The United States, Italy and Spain were the sources of the acute and convalescent COVID-19 samples.

The V gene lost 2 bases and the J gene lost 4 bases, with 21 bases spanning the gap. Germline lookup yields CDR1 SGHDT and CDR2 YYEEEE. The CDR3 runs to 17 residues. The specimen was peripheral blood. The rearrangement uses TRBV5-6 and TRBJ2-5; weak D call: TRBD1 (6 bases). The receptor comes from an older woman with acute or convalescent COVID-19. CDR3 sequence (DNA): TGTGCCAGCAGCTTAAGTTACCAGGGGCTAAAGACAGAGACCCAGTACTTC. This codes for CASSLSYQGLKTETQYF.